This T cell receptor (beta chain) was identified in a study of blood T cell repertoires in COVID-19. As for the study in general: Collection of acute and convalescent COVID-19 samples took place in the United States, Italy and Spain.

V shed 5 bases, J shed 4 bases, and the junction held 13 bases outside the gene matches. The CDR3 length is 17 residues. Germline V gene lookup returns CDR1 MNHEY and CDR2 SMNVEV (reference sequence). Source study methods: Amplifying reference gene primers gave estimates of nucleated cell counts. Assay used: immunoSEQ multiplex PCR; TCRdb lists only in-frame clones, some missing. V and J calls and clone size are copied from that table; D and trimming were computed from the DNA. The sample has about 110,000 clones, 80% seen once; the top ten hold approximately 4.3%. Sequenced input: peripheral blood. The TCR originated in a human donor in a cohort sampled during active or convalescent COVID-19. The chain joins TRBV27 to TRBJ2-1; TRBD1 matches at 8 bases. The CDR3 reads CASSPTPDRAFYNEQFF. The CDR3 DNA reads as TGTGCCAGCAGTCCCACCCCGGACAGGGCGTTTTACAATGAGCAGTTCTTC.